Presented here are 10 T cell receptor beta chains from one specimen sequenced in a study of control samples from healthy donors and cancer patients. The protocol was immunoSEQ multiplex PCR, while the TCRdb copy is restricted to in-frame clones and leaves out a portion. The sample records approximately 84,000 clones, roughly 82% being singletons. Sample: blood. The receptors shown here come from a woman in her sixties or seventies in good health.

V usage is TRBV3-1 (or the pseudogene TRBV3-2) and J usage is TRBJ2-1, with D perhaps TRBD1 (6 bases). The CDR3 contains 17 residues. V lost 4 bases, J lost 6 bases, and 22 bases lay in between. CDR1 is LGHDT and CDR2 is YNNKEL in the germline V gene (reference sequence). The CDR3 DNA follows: TGTGCCAGCAGCCCAACATTTAGGGACACCGCCCCCAATGAGCAGTTCTTC. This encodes CASSPTFRDTAPNEQFF.

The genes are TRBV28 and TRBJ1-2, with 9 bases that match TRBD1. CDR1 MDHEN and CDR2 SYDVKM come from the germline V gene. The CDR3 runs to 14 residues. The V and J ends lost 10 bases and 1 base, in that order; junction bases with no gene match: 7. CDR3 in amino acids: CAILDRGLNYGYTF. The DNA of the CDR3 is TGTGCCATTTTGGACAGGGGCCTTAACTATGGCTACACCTTC.

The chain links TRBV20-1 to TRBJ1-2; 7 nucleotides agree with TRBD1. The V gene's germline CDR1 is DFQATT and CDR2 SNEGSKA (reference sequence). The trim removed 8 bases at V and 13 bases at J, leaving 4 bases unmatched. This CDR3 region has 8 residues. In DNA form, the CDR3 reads TGCAGTCCGACAGGGACCACCTTC. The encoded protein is CSPTGTTF.

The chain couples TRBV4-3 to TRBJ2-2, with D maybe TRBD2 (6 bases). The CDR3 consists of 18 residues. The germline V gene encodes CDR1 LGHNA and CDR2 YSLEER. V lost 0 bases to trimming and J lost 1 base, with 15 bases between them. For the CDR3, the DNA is TGCGCCAGCAGCCAAGAGATCTCGCTAGCGCGGAACACCGGGGAGCTGTTTTTT. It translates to CASSQEISLARNTGELFF.

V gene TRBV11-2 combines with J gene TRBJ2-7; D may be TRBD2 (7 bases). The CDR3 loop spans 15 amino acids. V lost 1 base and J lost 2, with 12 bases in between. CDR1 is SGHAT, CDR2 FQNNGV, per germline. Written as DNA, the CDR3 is TGTGCCAGCAGCTTAGGGGGGGGGCCCACCTACGAGCAGTACTTC. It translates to CASSLGGGPTYEQYF.

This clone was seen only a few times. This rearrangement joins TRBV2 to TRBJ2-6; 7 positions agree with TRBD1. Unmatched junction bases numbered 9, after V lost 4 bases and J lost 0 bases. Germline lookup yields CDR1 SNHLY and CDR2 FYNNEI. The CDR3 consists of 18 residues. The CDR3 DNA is TGTGCCAGCAGTGGTTACGGGACAGCCGTCTCTGGGGCCAACGTCCTGACTTTC. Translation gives CASSGYGTAVSGANVLTF. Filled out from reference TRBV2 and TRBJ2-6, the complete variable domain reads EPEVTQTPSHQVTQMGQEVILRCVPISNHLYFYWYRQILGQKVEFLVSFYNNEISEKSEIFDDQFSVERPDGSNFTLKIRSTKLEDSAMYFCASSGYGTAVSGANVLTFGAGSRLTVL.

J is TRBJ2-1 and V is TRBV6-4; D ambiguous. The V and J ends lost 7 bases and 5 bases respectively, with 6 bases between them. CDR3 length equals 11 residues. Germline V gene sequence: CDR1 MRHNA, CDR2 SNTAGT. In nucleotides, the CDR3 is TGTGCCAGCACTGGACACAATGAGCAGTTCTTC. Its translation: CASTGHNEQFF.

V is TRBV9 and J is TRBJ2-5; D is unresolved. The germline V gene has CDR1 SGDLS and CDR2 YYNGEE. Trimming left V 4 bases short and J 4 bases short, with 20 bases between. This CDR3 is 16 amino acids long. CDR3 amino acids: CASSLPGKKGGETQYF. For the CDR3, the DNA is TGTGCCAGCAGCTTGCCGGGCAAAAAGGGTGGAGAGACCCAGTACTTC. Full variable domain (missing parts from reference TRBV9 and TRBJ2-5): DSGVTQTPKHLITATGQRVTLRCSPRSGDLSVYWYQQSLDQGLQFLIQYYNGEERAKGNILERFSAQQFPDLHSELNLSSLELGDSALYFCASSLPGKKGGETQYFGPGTRLLVL.

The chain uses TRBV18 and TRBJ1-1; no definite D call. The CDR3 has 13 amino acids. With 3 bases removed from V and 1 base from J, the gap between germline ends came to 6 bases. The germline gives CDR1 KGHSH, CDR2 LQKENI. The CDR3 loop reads CASSPEGNTEAFF. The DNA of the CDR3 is TGTGCCAGCTCACCGGAGGGGAACACTGAAGCTTTCTTT.

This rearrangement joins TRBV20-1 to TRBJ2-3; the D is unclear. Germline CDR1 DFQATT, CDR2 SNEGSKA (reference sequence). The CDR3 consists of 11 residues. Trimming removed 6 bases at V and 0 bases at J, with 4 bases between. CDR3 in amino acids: CSATSTDTQYF. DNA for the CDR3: TGCAGTGCCACGAGCACAGATACGCAGTATTTT.